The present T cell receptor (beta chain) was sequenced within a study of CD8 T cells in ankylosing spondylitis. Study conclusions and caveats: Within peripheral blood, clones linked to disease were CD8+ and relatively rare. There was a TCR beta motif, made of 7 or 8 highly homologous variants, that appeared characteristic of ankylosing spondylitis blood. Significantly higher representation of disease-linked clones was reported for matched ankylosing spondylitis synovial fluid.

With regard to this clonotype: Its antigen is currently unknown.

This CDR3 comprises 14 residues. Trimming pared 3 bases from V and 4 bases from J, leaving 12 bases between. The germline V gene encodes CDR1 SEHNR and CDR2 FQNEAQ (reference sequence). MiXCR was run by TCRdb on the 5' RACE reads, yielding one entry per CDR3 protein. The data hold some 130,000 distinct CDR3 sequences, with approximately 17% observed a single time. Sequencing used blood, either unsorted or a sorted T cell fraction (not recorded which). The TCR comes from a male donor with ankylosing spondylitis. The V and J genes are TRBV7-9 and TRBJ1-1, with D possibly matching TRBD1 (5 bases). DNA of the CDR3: TGTGCCAGCAGCTTGTGGGATCAGGGCACTGAAGCTTTCTTT. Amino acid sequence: CASSLWDQGTEAFF.